This TCR beta chain is from a study of blood T cells in healthy people across ages. This clonotype was counted only a few times. PCR was performed a second time for roughly 7 to 11 cycles using a sample-barcoded 5' primer and a J-beta primer mix. TCRdb re-called the 5' RACE reads through MiXCR, storing one row per CDR3 protein. In the table there are around 1,100,000 distinct CDR3 sequences, 35% to 40% of which are singletons. The CDR3 contains 14 residues. The J gene is TRBJ1-5, the V gene TRBV21-1; TRBD1 is the table's D call and was not checked against the DNA. TRBV21-1 is annotated as a pseudogene. The sequenced sample was blood. The origin of this receptor is a man aged 18 to 30 in good health. The CDR3 region is CASISHRPDQPQHF. Written as DNA, the CDR3 is TGTGCCAGCATCTCGCACAGGCCCGATCAGCCCCAGCATTTT.